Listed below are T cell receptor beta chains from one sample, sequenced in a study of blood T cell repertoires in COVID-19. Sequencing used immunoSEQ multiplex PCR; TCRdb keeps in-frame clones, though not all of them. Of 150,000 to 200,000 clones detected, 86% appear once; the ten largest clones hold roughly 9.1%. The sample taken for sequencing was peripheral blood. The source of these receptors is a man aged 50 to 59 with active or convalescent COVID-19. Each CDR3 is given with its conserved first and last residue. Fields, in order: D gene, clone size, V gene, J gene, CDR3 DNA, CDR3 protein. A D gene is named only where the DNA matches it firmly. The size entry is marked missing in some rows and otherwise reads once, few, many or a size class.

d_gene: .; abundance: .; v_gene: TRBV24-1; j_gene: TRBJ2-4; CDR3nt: TGTGCCACCAGTGAGGCAGGAGAGGGATTTCAGTACTTC; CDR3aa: CATSEAGEGFQYF
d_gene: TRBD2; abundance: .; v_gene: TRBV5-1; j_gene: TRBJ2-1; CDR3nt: TGCGCCAGCAGCTTGGGGGACTATTACAATGAGCAGTTCTTC; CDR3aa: CASSLGDYYNEQFF
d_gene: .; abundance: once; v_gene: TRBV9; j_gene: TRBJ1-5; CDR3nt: TGTGCCAGCAGCGTAGAGGGGTATGGTCAGCCCCAGCATTTT; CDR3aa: CASSVEGYGQPQHF
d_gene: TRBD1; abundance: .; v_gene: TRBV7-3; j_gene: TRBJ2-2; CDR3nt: TGTGCCAGCAGCTCACAGGGGGCGCGTGGCGGGGAGCTGTTTTTT; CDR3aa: CASSSQGARGGELFF
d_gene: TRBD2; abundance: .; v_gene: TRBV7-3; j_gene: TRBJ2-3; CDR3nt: TGTGCCAGCAGCTCCCGCGGGGGGGGGACAGATACGCAGTATTTT; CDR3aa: CASSSRGGGTDTQYF
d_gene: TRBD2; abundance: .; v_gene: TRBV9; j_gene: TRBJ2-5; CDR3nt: TGTGCCAGCAGCGTAGGTCCTAGCGGACAAGAGACCCAGTACTTC; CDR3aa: CASSVGPSGQETQYF
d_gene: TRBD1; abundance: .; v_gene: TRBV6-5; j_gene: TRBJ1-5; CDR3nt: TGTGCCAGCAGTTTAGGACAGGCCGGTCAGCCCCAGCATTTT; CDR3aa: CASSLGQAGQPQHF
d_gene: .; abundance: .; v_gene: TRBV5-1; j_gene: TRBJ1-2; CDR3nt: TGCGCCAGCAGCCTACAGGGAGATGGCTACACCTTC; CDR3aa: CASSLQGDGYTF
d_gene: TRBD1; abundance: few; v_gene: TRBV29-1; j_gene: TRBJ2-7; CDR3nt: TGCAGCGTCAGACAGGGGTTATACGAGCAGTACTTC; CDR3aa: CSVRQGLYEQYF
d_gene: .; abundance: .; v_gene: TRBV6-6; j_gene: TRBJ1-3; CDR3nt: TGTGCCAGCAGTTACTCGGCAGCGAGCTCTGGAAACACCATATATTTT; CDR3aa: CASSYSAASSGNTIYF
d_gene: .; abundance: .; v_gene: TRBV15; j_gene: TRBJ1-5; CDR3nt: TGTGCCACCAGCAGAGATTTGGGACATTATAGCAATCAGCCCCAGCATTTT; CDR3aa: CATSRDLGHYSNQPQHF
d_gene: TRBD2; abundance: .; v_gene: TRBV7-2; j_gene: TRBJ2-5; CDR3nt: TGTGCCAGCAGCAAGCGCGGGAGGGCGTTGGAGACCCAGTACTTC; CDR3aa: CASSKRGRALETQYF